These 15 T cell receptor beta chains were sequenced from one sample in a study of spatial heterogeneity in lung cancer. These receptors have no known antigen. TCRdb recomputed calls from the 5' RACE reads with MiXCR, one row per CDR3 protein. The table lists roughly 5,000 distinct CDR3 sequences, 17% of them singletons, with 13% to 15% in the top ten. Findings and caveats of the study: Tracking of tumor mutation counts was seen in expanded intratumoral alpha and beta TCR counts.

Specified time point: sample taken at primary tumor resection. This specimen consisted of lung tumor tissue, obtained at surgery. The receptors shown here come from a male donor with early-stage non-small cell lung cancer.

This clonotype occurred many times. V usage is TRBV5-4 and J usage is TRBJ2-5; D call uncertain. The V gene's germline CDR1 is SGHNT and CDR2 YYREEE (reference sequence). The CDR3 runs 11 residues. Trimming took off 0 bases at V and 5 bases at J, with 2 bases between the two ends. The CDR3 DNA reads as TGTGCCAGCAGCTTGGAGGAGACCCAGTACTTC. Protein sequence: CASSLEETQYF.

By share, this clonotype ranks as medium-sized (0.01 to 0.1%). The V gene is TRBV4-2, the J gene TRBJ2-1, with a weak D call TRBD2 (5 bases). V gave up 5 bases and J gave up 0 bases, with 17 bases separating them. Germline V gene sequence: CDR1 LGHNA, CDR2 YNFKEQ. The CDR3 contains 17 residues. The CDR3 sequence: CASSLRIGLSSYNEQFF. The CDR3 coding sequence is TGTGCCAGCAGCTTGCGTATAGGACTGAGCTCCTACAATGAGCAGTTCTTC.

By its share, this clonotype is medium-sized (0.01 to 0.1%). This rearrangement joins TRBV27 to TRBJ1-2, with D perhaps TRBD1 (5 bases). CDR1 MNHEY and CDR2 SMNVEV come from the germline V gene (reference sequence). V was pared by 5 bases and J by 9 bases, with 16 bases between. This CDR3 comprises 13 residues. In nucleotides, the CDR3 is TGTGCCAGCAGTGCTACAGGTGGGACGAGCTACACCTTC. Protein: CASSATGGTSYTF.

This clonotype is medium-sized by share. The chain recombines TRBV7-8 with TRBJ2-1; no reliable D call. CDR1 is SGHVS and CDR2 is FQNEAQ in the germline V gene. Trimming left V 6 bases short and J 11 bases short, with 17 bases between. This CDR3 spans 13 amino acids. CDR3 sequence: CASSTIGELKQFF. For the CDR3, the DNA is TGTGCCAGCAGTACTATAGGAGAACTAAAGCAGTTCTTC.

This clonotype is medium-sized by share. The chain is built from TRBV6-5 and TRBJ1-5, with D unclear. V dropped 0 bases and J dropped 5 bases, with 5 bases sitting between them. The CDR3 is made up of 13 amino acids. CDR1 is MNHEY, CDR2 SVGAGI, per germline. In DNA, the CDR3 is TGTGCCAGCAGTTACTCGAGAGATCAGCCCCAGCATTTT. Its translation: CASSYSRDQPQHF.

In this sample, this clonotype is medium-sized. The chain uses TRBV10-3 and TRBJ2-7; 9 bases agree with TRBD2. V lost 8 bases and J lost 0; bases outside the gene matches: 5. CDR3 size: 14 residues. Looked up from germline, CDR1 is ENHRY and CDR2 is SYGVKD. In nucleotides, the CDR3 is TGTGCCATCTCGACTAGCGGAAGCTCCTACGAGCAGTACTTC. Translation gives CAISTSGSSYEQYF.

This clonotype was seen at least ten times. V gene TRBV4-2 combines with J gene TRBJ1-5; TRBD1 matches 9 bases. Germline assignment: CDR1 LGHNA and CDR2 YNFKEQ. CDR3 length: 17 residues. V dropped 4 bases and J dropped 5; count of bases not matched to a gene: 12. The CDR3 nucleotides are TGTGCCAGCAGCCCGGGGGCTTGGGGACAGGGTGATCAGCCCCAGCATTTT. Its translation is CASSPGAWGQGDQPQHF.

The chain couples TRBV5-5 to TRBJ2-5; tentative D call: TRBD1 (6 bases). The germline gives CDR1 SGHKS, CDR2 YYEKEE (reference sequence). Trimming shortened V by 4 bases and J by 1 base, and 8 bases separated the two germline ends. The CDR3 runs 13 residues. The CDR3 protein is CASSPDSQETQYF. DNA of the CDR3: TGTGCCAGCAGCCCGGACAGCCAAGAGACCCAGTACTTC.

This clonotype ranks as medium-sized (0.01 to 0.1%). The rearrangement links TRBV5-1 to TRBJ1-2; no clear D gene. V was pared by 2 bases and J by 8 bases, with 19 bases between. Germline lookup yields CDR1 SGHRS and CDR2 YFSETQ. There are 15 residues in the CDR3. The CDR3 sequence is CASSFVRADRRGYTF. DNA of the CDR3: TGCGCCAGCAGCTTCGTTAGGGCGGACCGTCGAGGCTACACCTTC.

By share, this clonotype counts as medium-sized (0.01 to 0.1%). The chain employs TRBV28 and TRBJ2-5, with D perhaps assigned TRBD1 or TRBD2 (5 bases each). CDR1 MDHEN and CDR2 SYDVKM come from the germline V gene. Trimming cost V 3 bases and J 1 base, with 12 bases left between them. This CDR3 has 15 amino acids. The CDR3 spells CASSFKWDPQETQYF. Here the CDR3 DNA reads TGTGCCAGCAGTTTCAAGTGGGACCCCCAAGAGACCCAGTACTTC.

In its sample, this clonotype ranks as medium-sized. The V and J genes are TRBV27 and TRBJ1-5, with D perhaps matching TRBD1 (5 bases). Trimming stripped 4 bases from V and 6 bases from J, with 16 bases between. Germline V gene lookup returns CDR1 MNHEY and CDR2 SMNVEV (reference sequence). The CDR3 runs to 15 residues. The CDR3 is CASSSSGVLGQPQHF. In DNA, the CDR3 is TGTGCCAGCAGTTCCTCGGGGGTGCTCGGTCAGCCCCAGCATTTT.

This clonotype is labeled as medium-sized (0.01 to 0.1%). The genes are TRBV6-2 or TRBV6-3 and TRBJ2-5, with TRBD2 matching over 7 bases. The CDR3 covers 16 residues. J gave up 1 base and V 4 bases, and 9 bases lay outside the gene matches. The germline V gene encodes CDR1 MNHEY and CDR2 SVGEGT. The CDR3 reads CASSSLSTSRQETQYF. CDR3 sequence (DNA): TGTGCCAGCAGTTCCCTCTCGACTAGCCGCCAAGAGACCCAGTACTTC.

This clonotype was seen more than once but under ten times. The V call is TRBV28, the J call TRBJ2-7; D call uncertain. V lost 4 bases and J 2 bases, leaving 12 bases between the germline ends. This CDR3 has 14 amino acids. Germline V gives CDR1 MDHEN, CDR2 SYDVKM. Here the CDR3 DNA reads TGTGCCAGCAGTTCCCGTGACGGAACCTACGAGCAGTACTTC. It codes for CASSSRDGTYEQYF.

This clonotype has just a few counts. The rearrangement joins TRBV9 to TRBJ2-3, with D hard to call. This CDR3 region has 12 residues. Between the trimmed V and J ends, which lost 0 bases and 5 bases, there was a span of 4 bases. CDR1 and CDR2 from the germline V gene are SGDLS and YYNGEE. CDR3 in DNA: TGTGCCAGCAGCGTAGATAAAGATACGCAGTATTTT. It translates to CASSVDKDTQYF.

This clonotype was seen ten or more times. The genes are TRBV6-6 and TRBJ2-3, with 7 positions matching TRBD2. J gave up 1 base and V 2 bases, and 0 bases lay outside the gene matches. This CDR3 has 14 amino acids. Looked up from germline, CDR1 is MNHNY and CDR2 is SVGAGI (reference sequence). The DNA for the CDR3 is TGTGCCAGCAGTTACGGGGGGGGCACAGATACGCAGTATTTT. Encoded protein: CASSYGGGTDTQYF.